Listed below are T cell receptor beta chains from one sample, sequenced in a study of T cell changes during pregnancy in multiple sclerosis. Repertoires were generated with immunoSEQ multiplex PCR, while TCRdb's copy carries only in-frame clones and drops some. The sample consists of under 50,000 clones, around 90% of them appearing once. Sequences were derived from CD8+ T cells from peripheral blood mononuclear cells, sampled in the second trimester of pregnancy. The receptors were sampled from a female donor with multiple sclerosis, enrolled in a pregnancy study. Both conserved end residues are part of each CDR3. The D gene is left open where the match is weak. The listing skips clone size in some rows; elsewhere it reads once, few, many or a size class.

TRBV5-5	once	TRBD1	TRBJ1-5	TGTGCCAGCAGCTTAGGGACAGGGGGCAATCAGCCCCAGCATTTT	CASSLGTGGNQPQHF
TRBV9	NA	NA	TRBJ1-2	TGTGCCAGCAGCTCCTCGGGGGGGAGTGCCTATGGCTACACCTTC	CASSSSGGSAYGYTF
TRBV7-6	NA	TRBD1	TRBJ2-1	TGTGCCAGCAGCTTAGAGGGGACAGGGGAGAATGAGCAGTTCTTC	CASSLEGTGENEQFF
TRBV11-2	NA	TRBD2	TRBJ2-5	TGTGCCAGCAGCCAGGGTAGCGGGGGGGCTCAAGAGACCCAGTACTTC	CASSQGSGGAQETQYF
TRBV11-2	NA	NA	TRBJ1-5	TGTGCCAGCAGCTCCCTTGATCAGCCCCAGCATTTT	CASSSLDQPQHF
TRBV9	NA	TRBD2	TRBJ2-1	TGTGCCAGCAGCCGCGGGGGGGCGGACTACAATGAGCAGTTCTTC	CASSRGGADYNEQFF
TRBV5-6	NA	NA	TRBJ1-2	TGTGCCAGCAGCTGGGGGACTACCTATGGCTACACCTTC	CASSWGTTYGYTF
TRBV5-4	NA	TRBD2	TRBJ2-2	TGTGCCAGCAGCTTGCCTAGCGGGGCGGTCACCGGGGAGCTGTTTTTT	CASSLPSGAVTGELFF
TRBV9	NA	NA	TRBJ2-3	TGTGCCAGCAGCGTAGTGGCAGGGAGCACAGATACGCAGTATTTT	CASSVVAGSTDTQYF
TRBV4-3	NA	TRBD2	TRBJ2-2	TGCGCCAGCAGCCATGCCTCGACTAGCGGGGCAGGGGAGCTGTTTTTT	CASSHASTSGAGELFF
TRBV19	once	NA	TRBJ1-1	TGTGCCAGTATCCTAGGGGCTGAAGCTTTCTTT	CASILGAEAFF
TRBV6-4	NA	NA	TRBJ2-5	TGTGCCAGCAGTGACAGTGCGGGGGCAGGAGAGACCCAGTACTTC	CASSDSAGAGETQYF
TRBV10-3	NA	NA	TRBJ2-1	TGTGCCAGCAGTGACGACAGCTCCTACAATGAGCAGTTCTTC	CASSDDSSYNEQFF
TRBV15	NA	TRBD1	TRBJ1-5	TGTGCCACCAGCAGAGGGACAGGGGGTAATCAGCCCCAGCATTTT	CATSRGTGGNQPQHF
TRBV25-1	NA	NA	TRBJ2-2	TGTGCCAGCAGTGAATACTTCTCCGGGGTTACCGGGGAGCTGTTTTTT	CASSEYFSGVTGELFF
TRBV4-2	NA	TRBD2	TRBJ2-1	TGTGCCAGCAGCCAATTCCGGGGGGAGAGTAGGATTGAGCAGTTCTTC	CASSQFRGESRIEQFF
TRBV14	NA	NA	TRBJ2-1	TGTGCCAGCAGCCAAGATTTGGGGGCCAATGAGCAGTTCTTC	CASSQDLGANEQFF
TRBV27	NA	TRBD1	TRBJ1-3	TGTGCCAGCAGTTTTCGTGCTCCCGAAGGGGGCGCGTCTGGAAACACCATATATTTT	CASSFRAPEGGASGNTIYF
TRBV13	NA	TRBD2	TRBJ2-7	TGTGCCAGCAGCGGGACGGGGGGGGCCCGGGGGCCTATCTACGAGCAGTACTTC	CASSGTGGARGPIYEQYF
TRBV9	NA	NA	TRBJ2-3	TGTGCCAGCAGCGCTACCCCAGATACGCAGTATTTT	CASSATPDTQYF